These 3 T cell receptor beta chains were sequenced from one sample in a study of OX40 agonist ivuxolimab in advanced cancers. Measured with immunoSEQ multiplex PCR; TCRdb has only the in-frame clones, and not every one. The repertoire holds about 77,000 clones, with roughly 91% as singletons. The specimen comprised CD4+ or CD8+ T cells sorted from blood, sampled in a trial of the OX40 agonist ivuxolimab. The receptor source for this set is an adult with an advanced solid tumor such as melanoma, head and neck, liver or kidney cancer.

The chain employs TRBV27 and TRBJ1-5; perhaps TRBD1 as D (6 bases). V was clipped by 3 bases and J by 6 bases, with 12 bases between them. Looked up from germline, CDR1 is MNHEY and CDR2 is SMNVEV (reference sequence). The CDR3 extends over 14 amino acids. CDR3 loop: CASSFGGPSQPQHF. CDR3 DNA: TGTGCCAGCAGTTTTGGGGGGCCGAGTCAGCCCCAGCATTTT.

The CDR3 DNA is TGCAGCGTTGTTAGTGGGTTGAGGATGAACACTGAAGCTTTCTTT. Its protein is CSVVSGLRMNTEAFF. This chain joins TRBV29-1 and TRBJ1-1; D is unclear. Trimming shortened V by 4 bases and J by 0 bases, and 15 bases separated the two germline ends. This CDR3 comprises 15 residues. Looked up from germline, CDR1 is SQVTM and CDR2 is ANQGSEA.

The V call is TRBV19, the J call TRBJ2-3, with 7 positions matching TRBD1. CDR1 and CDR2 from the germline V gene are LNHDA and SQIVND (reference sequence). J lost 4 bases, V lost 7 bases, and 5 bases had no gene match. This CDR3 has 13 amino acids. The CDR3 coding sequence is TGTGCCAGTACTGTCCAGGGGGCAGATACGCAGTATTTT. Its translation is CASTVQGADTQYF.